This entry lists 30 T cell receptor beta chains sequenced from one sample in a study of T cell repertoires in cytomegalovirus infection. MiXCR, run by TCRdb on the reads, gives a single entry per CDR3 protein. The sample has 200,000 to 300,000 distinct CDR3 sequences; roughly 13% are singletons. Sequenced material: PBMCs. The receptors were sampled from a human donor in good health (CMV status not recorded). Some clones in this sample may be carry-over from other donors' samples.

This clonotype turned up a few times. This rearrangement joins TRBV10-3 to TRBJ2-7; the match to TRBD2 covers 9 bases. This CDR3 is 16 amino acids long. Germline V gives CDR1 ENHRY, CDR2 SYGVKD. Losses at the gene ends were 3 bases for V and 4 bases for J; bases not matched to a gene: 10. As DNA, the CDR3 is TGTGCCATCAGTGACAGGCCCGCGGGAGGGCCATACGAGCAGTACTTC. Amino acid sequence: CAISDRPAGGPYEQYF.

This rearrangement joins TRBV13 to TRBJ2-3, with 9 bases fitting TRBD1. Germline CDR1 reads PRHDT; CDR2 reads FYEKMQ (reference sequence). The CDR3 extends over 17 amino acids. Trimming removed 5 bases from V and 6 bases from J; junction bases left unmatched: 15. CDR3 nucleotides: TGTGCCAGCAGCCCCCTTGTCCCGGGACAGGGAACGGATACGCAGTATTTT. This gives the protein CASSPLVPGQGTDTQYF. Full variable domain (outside the CDR3, taken from reference TRBV13 and TRBJ2-3): AAGVIQSPRHLIKEKRETATLKCYPIPRHDTVYWYQQGPGQDPQFLISFYEKMQSDKGSIPDRFSAQQFSDYHSELNMSSLELGDSALYFCASSPLVPGQGTDTQYFGPGTRLTVL.

The chain is built from TRBV20-1 and TRBJ1-5, with 8 bases lining up with TRBD1. CDR3 length equals 16 residues. V was pared by 0 bases and J by 2 bases, with 6 bases of the junction left unmatched. Germline V lookup: CDR1 DFQATT, CDR2 SNEGSKA (reference sequence). CDR3 nucleotides: TGCAGTGCTAGAGATCTGGAGGGACAGGGCAATCAGCCCCAGCATTTT. Translated, it gives CSARDLEGQGNQPQHF.

Ten or more counts support this clonotype. The chain is built from TRBV2 and TRBJ1-2; D is unclear. Between the trimmed V and J ends, which lost 8 bases and 0 bases, there was a span of 10 bases. This CDR3 is 13 amino acids long. Germline V gene sequence: CDR1 SNHLY, CDR2 FYNNEI. CDR3 bases: TGTGCCAGCTACGCGGAAGCTAACTATGGCTACACCTTC. It yields the protein CASYAEANYGYTF.

This clonotype occurred many times. The rearrangement joins TRBV14 to TRBJ2-4; D not certain. V was clipped by 4 bases and J by 5 bases, with 12 bases between them. The CDR3 has 14 residues. Germline V CDR1 and CDR2: SGHDN, FVKESK. For the CDR3, the DNA is TGTGCCAGCAGCCGAAGAGGCCTTGAAAACATTCAGTACTTC. Protein sequence: CASSRRGLENIQYF.

In nucleotides, the CDR3 is TGTGCCAGCAGCGTAGGTGGGGCATTGAACACTGAAGCTTTCTTT. Its translation: CASSVGGALNTEAFF. The genes are TRBV6-6 and TRBJ1-1; D might be TRBD1 (5 bases). The V end lost 6 bases, the J end lost 0 bases, and 14 bases lay between the germline ends. Germline CDR1 MNHNY, CDR2 SVGAGI (reference sequence). CDR3 length: 15 residues.

This clonotype was found a few times. This rearrangement joins TRBV20-1 to TRBJ2-2, with 7 nucleotides matching TRBD2. Germline V gives CDR1 DFQATT, CDR2 SNEGSKA (reference sequence). The CDR3 covers 17 residues. J was trimmed by 2 bases and V by 5 bases; bases with no gene match: 14. CDR3 sequence (DNA): TGCAGTGCTTCCACCTCGGCTAGCGGAGTAAACACCGGGGAGCTGTTTTTT. Translating gives CSASTSASGVNTGELFF.

Ten or more counts support this clonotype. The CDR3 is CASSLVSNYGYTF. The CDR3 region has the DNA TGTGCCAGCAGCTTAGTCTCCAACTATGGCTACACCTTC. The chain joins TRBV7-8 to TRBJ1-2; D gene uncertain. This CDR3 spans 13 amino acids. Germline CDR1 reads SGHVS; CDR2 reads FQNEAQ. Trimming removed 1 base at V and 2 bases at J, with 5 bases between.

The CDR3: CSARGGGRVTGANVLTF. In nucleotides, the CDR3 is TGCAGTGCTAGAGGCGGGGGACGTGTGACTGGGGCCAACGTCCTGACTTTC. The rearrangement uses TRBV20-1 and TRBJ2-6, with 7 bases lining up with TRBD2. V lost 1 base and J lost 2; bases outside the gene matches: 8. Looked up from germline, CDR1 is DFQATT and CDR2 is SNEGSKA (reference sequence). The CDR3 length is 17 residues.

The V call is TRBV18, the J call TRBJ2-1, with D unclear. From germline, CDR1 is KGHSH and CDR2 LQKENI. This CDR3 has 15 residues. Trimming took off 3 bases at V and 0 bases at J, with 9 bases between the two ends. The CDR3 DNA reads TGTGCCAGCTCACCCCTAGACCACTCCTACAATGAGCAGTTCTTC. Translating gives CASSPLDHSYNEQFF.

This clonotype showed up many times. The CDR3 nucleotides read TGTGCCAGCAGCTTCGCAGGGTGGCATCCGAGCTCTGGAAACACCATATATTTT. It encodes CASSFAGWHPSSGNTIYF. The chain is built from TRBV7-9 and TRBJ1-3; D might be TRBD1 (5 bases). Trimming removed 3 bases at V and 0 bases at J, with 18 bases between. This CDR3 region has 18 residues. Germline loops: CDR1 SEHNR, CDR2 FQNEAQ (reference sequence).

This clonotype was seen many times. The chain employs TRBV7-2 and TRBJ2-1, with 8 bases matching TRBD2. The V gene end was trimmed by 5 bases and the J gene end by 2 bases; junction bases not matched to a gene: 17. CDR1 SGHTA and CDR2 FQGNSA come from the germline V gene. The CDR3 loop spans 19 amino acids. CDR3: CASSQGTGSAGGTYNEQFF. The CDR3 bases are TGTGCCAGCAGCCAAGGAACAGGATCGGCGGGGGGAACCTACAATGAGCAGTTCTTC.

This clonotype showed up just a few times. This sequence joins TRBV19 and TRBJ2-7; 7 positions match TRBD1. The CDR3 runs 14 residues. CDR1 LNHDA and CDR2 SQIVND come from the germline V gene (reference sequence). V lost 3 bases, J lost 0 bases, and 2 bases stayed unmatched. The chain's CDR3 is CASSMGDSSYEQYF. The CDR3 DNA reads as TGTGCCAGTAGTATGGGGGACAGCTCCTACGAGCAGTACTTC.

The chain has TRBV19 and TRBJ1-5, with D maybe TRBD1 (5 bases). The V gene lost 7 bases and the J gene lost 0 bases, with 16 bases spanning the gap. The CDR3 has 16 amino acids. Germline V CDR1 and CDR2: LNHDA, SQIVND (reference sequence). CDR3 in DNA: TGTGCCAGTACGCACCAGGGAGGGAATAGCAATCAGCCCCAGCATTTT. It codes for CASTHQGGNSNQPQHF.

This clonotype was found many times. The chain links TRBV7-2 to TRBJ2-7; TRBD1 matches 7 bases. This CDR3 is 17 amino acids long. CDR1 and CDR2 from the germline V gene are SGHTA and FQGNSA. V shed 4 bases and J 0 bases; nucleotides not matched to a gene: 12. CDR3 in DNA: TGTGCCAGCAGCTCCCGAGGGGGCAGGGCGAGCTCCTACGAGCAGTACTTC. Its translation is CASSSRGGRASSYEQYF. The full variable domain, rest sourced from reference TRBV7-2 and TRBJ2-7, is GAGVSQSPSNKVTEKGKDVELRCDPISGHTALYWYRQSLGQGLEFLIYFQGNSAPDKSGLPSDRFSAERTGGSVSTLTIQRTQQEDSAVYLCASSSRGGRASSYEQYFGPGTRLTVT.

This clonotype was detected many times. The V call is TRBV7-2, the J call TRBJ1-1; tentatively, D is TRBD1 (6 bases). Germline values: CDR1 SGHTA, CDR2 FQGNSA. V shed 7 bases and J shed 6 bases, with 18 bases lying between them. CDR3 size: 14 residues. The CDR3 nucleotides are TGTGCCAGCAAGGGGCGGGGGCGCATCGCTGAAGCTTTCTTT. Translation gives CASKGRGRIAEAFF.

The table lists this clonotype with many counts. The chain uses TRBV7-2 and TRBJ2-3; D possibly corresponds to TRBD1 (6 bases). Deletions cut 5 bases from V and 2 bases from J, with 11 bases between. This CDR3 region has 14 residues. From germline, CDR1 is SGHTA and CDR2 FQGNSA. CDR3 nucleotides: TGTGCCAGCAGCCTCGACAGGAACACAGATACGCAGTATTTT. This sequence encodes CASSLDRNTDTQYF.

Many counts were recorded for this clonotype. This sequence joins TRBV12-3 or TRBV12-4 and TRBJ1-6; D is perhaps TRBD1 (6 bases). The CDR3 runs to 15 residues. V lost 5 bases, J lost 7 bases, and 15 bases lay in between. The chain's CDR3 is CASSPAGAGNSPLHF. Written as DNA, the CDR3 is TGTGCCAGCAGTCCGGCGGGGGCGGGAAATTCACCCCTCCACTTT.

The chain has TRBV5-1 and TRBJ2-5, with D possibly being TRBD1 or TRBD2 (6 bases each). Per the germline V gene, CDR1 is SGHRS and CDR2 is YFSETQ. V dropped 5 bases and J dropped 6 bases, with 11 bases sitting between them. The CDR3 is made up of 12 amino acids. CDR3 in amino acids: CASRPGAKTQYF. CDR3 coding DNA: TGCGCCAGCAGGCCGGGGGCGAAGACCCAGTACTTC.

With respect to this clonotype: A junction end diverges from the germline sequence, so it may reflect a read error. This chain joins TRBV6-1 and TRBJ1-5, with no clear D. This CDR3 spans 15 amino acids. Germline V lookup: CDR1 MNHNS, CDR2 SASEGT. Written as DNA, the CDR3 is TGTGCCAGCAGACCGTCTCGACGGTTTCATCAGCCCCACCATTTT. It codes for CASRPSRRFHQPHHF.

The chain employs TRBV6-2 or TRBV6-3 and TRBJ2-2; D ambiguous. Trimming took 1 base from V and 6 from J, leaving 6 bases between them. In germline, CDR1 is MNHEY, CDR2 SVGEGT. This CDR3 has 13 amino acids. The CDR3 region has the DNA TGTGCCAGCAGTTACTTGAGCGCCGGGGAGCTGTTTTTT. Translating gives CASSYLSAGELFF.

Many counts were recorded for this clonotype. The rearrangement uses TRBV7-2 and TRBJ2-3; no clear D gene. Trimming took off 1 base at V and 2 bases at J, with 13 bases between the two ends. Germline V gives CDR1 SGHTA, CDR2 FQGNSA. The CDR3 totals 16 residues. The CDR3 DNA is TGTGCCAGCAGCTTAGGTACCGGGCGGTCCACAGATACGCAGTATTTT. Translation: CASSLGTGRSTDTQYF. Combining the CDR3 with reference TRBV7-2 and TRBJ2-3 gives the whole variable domain GAGVSQSPSNKVTEKGKDVELRCDPISGHTALYWYRQSLGQGLEFLIYFQGNSAPDKSGLPSDRFSAERTGGSVSTLTIQRTQQEDSAVYLCASSLGTGRSTDTQYFGPGTRLTVL.

This clonotype appeared many times. The V gene is TRBV19, the J gene TRBJ2-2; D is perhaps TRBD1 (5 bases). In germline, CDR1 is LNHDA, CDR2 SQIVND (reference sequence). V was pared by 7 bases and J by 1 base, with 13 bases between. The CDR3 covers 15 residues. The CDR3 loop is CASKGADVNTGELFF. CDR3 in DNA: TGTGCCAGTAAAGGGGCAGACGTGAACACCGGGGAGCTGTTTTTT.

This clonotype has at least ten counts. The gene calls are TRBV6-1 and TRBJ1-6; D is possibly TRBD1 (6 bases). The CDR3 runs 15 residues. V was clipped by 7 bases and J by 19 bases, with 29 bases between them. The germline CDR1 and CDR2 sequences are MNHNS and SASEGT. This chain's CDR3 is CASIQRGTPLRYYHF. The CDR3 nucleotides are TGTGCCAGCATCCAAAGGGGGACTCCTCTACGATACTATCACTTT.

A few counts support this clonotype. The chain couples TRBV7-9 to TRBJ2-1, with D perhaps TRBD1 (6 bases). The CDR3 sequence is 14 residues long. V lost 5 bases to trimming and J lost 4 bases, with 12 bases between them. The germline V gene has CDR1 SEHNR and CDR2 FQNEAQ (reference sequence). The CDR3 bases are TGTGCCAGCAGCAGCGACAGGAGTTACAATGAGCAGTTCTTC. Translation gives CASSSDRSYNEQFF.

This clonotype was counted between two and nine times. V gene TRBV2 combines with J gene TRBJ2-7, with 8 positions matching TRBD1. Germline CDR1 and CDR2: SNHLY and FYNNEI. The ends lost 3 bases at V and 4 bases at J; junction bases unmatched: 5. The CDR3 consists of 14 residues. CDR3 sequence reads: CASSEGTGRYEQYF. In DNA, the CDR3 is TGTGCCAGCAGTGAGGGGACAGGTCGATACGAGCAGTACTTC.

This clonotype was seen repeatedly, ten times or more. The chain links TRBV28 to TRBJ2-5, with 7 bases lining up with TRBD2. This CDR3 comprises 14 residues. The germline V gene has CDR1 MDHEN and CDR2 SYDVKM. Trimming cost V 6 bases and J 1 base; bases outside gene matches: 5. CDR3 residues: CASSQGLVQETQYF. The CDR3 bases are TGTGCCAGCAGCCAAGGACTAGTCCAAGAGACCCAGTACTTC.

This rearrangement joins TRBV28 to TRBJ2-5, with 9 bases fitting TRBD1. The CDR3 sequence is 15 residues long. CDR1 MDHEN and CDR2 SYDVKM come from the germline V gene. V lost 8 bases, J lost 2 bases, and 9 bases stayed unmatched. The CDR3 nucleotides are TGTGCCAGCCGTATTGGGGACAGGGCACAAGAGACCCAGTACTTC. Translating gives CASRIGDRAQETQYF.

This clonotype was counted at least ten times. V is TRBV6-2 or TRBV6-3 and J is TRBJ1-1; tentative D call: TRBD1 (5 bases). The V gene lost 7 bases and the J gene lost 6 bases, with 15 bases spanning the gap. The V gene's germline CDR1 is MNHEY and CDR2 SVGEGT. The CDR3 totals 13 residues. The CDR3 DNA sequence: TGTGCCAGCACCTCGGGGGGTTGGGCTGAAGCTTTCTTT. Translated, it gives CASTSGGWAEAFF.

Many counts were recorded for this clonotype. The V and J genes are TRBV6-2 or TRBV6-3 and TRBJ1-5; no definite D call. Germline-derived CDR1 and CDR2 are MNHEY and SVGEGT. The CDR3 spans 12 residues. Trimming left V 2 bases short and J 7 bases short, with 6 bases between. In nucleotides, the CDR3 is TGTGCCAGCAGTTACCCTCGGCAGCCCCAGCATTTT. This encodes CASSYPRQPQHF.